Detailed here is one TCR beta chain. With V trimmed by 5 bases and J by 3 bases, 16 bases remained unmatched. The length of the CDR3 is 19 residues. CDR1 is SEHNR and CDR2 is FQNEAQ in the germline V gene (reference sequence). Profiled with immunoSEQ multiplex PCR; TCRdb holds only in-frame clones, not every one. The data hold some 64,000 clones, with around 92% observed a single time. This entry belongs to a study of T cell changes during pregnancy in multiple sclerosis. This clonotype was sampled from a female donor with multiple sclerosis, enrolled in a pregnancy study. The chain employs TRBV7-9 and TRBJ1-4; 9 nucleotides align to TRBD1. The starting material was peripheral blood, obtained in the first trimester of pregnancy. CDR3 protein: CASSAERTGDRGANEKLFF. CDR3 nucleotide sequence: TGTGCCAGCAGCGCTGAAAGGACAGGGGATCGTGGGGCTAATGAAAAACTGTTTTTT.